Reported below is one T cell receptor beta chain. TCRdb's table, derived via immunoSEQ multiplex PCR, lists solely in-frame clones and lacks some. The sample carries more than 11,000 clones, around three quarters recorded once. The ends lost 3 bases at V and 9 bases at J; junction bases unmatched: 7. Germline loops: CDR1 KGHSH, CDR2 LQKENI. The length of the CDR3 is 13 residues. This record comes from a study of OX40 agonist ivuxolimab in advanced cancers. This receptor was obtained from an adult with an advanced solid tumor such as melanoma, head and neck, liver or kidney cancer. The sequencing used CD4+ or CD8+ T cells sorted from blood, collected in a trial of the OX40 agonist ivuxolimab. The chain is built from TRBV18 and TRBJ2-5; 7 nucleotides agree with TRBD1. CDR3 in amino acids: CASSPEGQGAQYF. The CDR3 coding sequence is TGTGCCAGCTCACCCGAGGGCCAGGGGGCCCAGTACTTC.